The 10 T cell receptor beta chains in this list originate from one sample, sequenced in a study of blood T cell repertoires in COVID-19. Assay used: immunoSEQ multiplex PCR; TCRdb lists only in-frame clones, some missing. The sample lists 100,000 or so clones, about 91% occurring once. The source material was peripheral blood. The receptors come from a man between 18 and 35 years old with acute or convalescent COVID-19.

The V gene is TRBV20-1, the J gene TRBJ1-3, with 10 bases aligning to TRBD1. V trimming: 1 base; J trimming: 16 bases; junction bases outside the gene matches: 4. The germline CDR1 and CDR2 sequences are DFQATT and SNEGSKA (reference sequence). The CDR3 loop spans 11 amino acids. CDR3 amino acids: CSARGRDRGYF. The CDR3 DNA sequence: TGCAGTGCTAGAGGCCGGGACAGGGGCTATTTT.

J is TRBJ2-7 and V is TRBV2; possibly TRBD2 for D (6 bases). Germline V lookup: CDR1 SNHLY, CDR2 FYNNEI. The CDR3 covers 13 residues. V lost 8 bases and J lost 3, with 14 bases in between. The CDR3 bases are TGTGCCAGCCTGGCAGCGGGTCACTACGAGCAGTACTTC. Its protein product is CASLAAGHYEQYF.

The chain couples TRBV14 to TRBJ2-3; D remains unclear. From germline, CDR1 is SGHDN and CDR2 FVKESK. The CDR3 length is 13 residues. Trimming pared 1 base from V and 6 bases from J, leaving 8 bases between. CDR3 sequence: CASSQGFQDTQYF. The CDR3, as DNA: TGTGCCAGCAGCCAAGGTTTTCAGGATACGCAGTATTTT.

V and J are TRBV5-8 and TRBJ1-2, with D possibly matching TRBD1 (6 bases). Germline assignment: CDR1 SGHTS and CDR2 YDEGEE. Trimming took 1 base from V and 5 from J, leaving 21 bases between them. The CDR3 is made up of 17 amino acids. The DNA of the CDR3 is TGTGCCAGCAGCTTGTCTCCCGCGACAGGAACTTGGTATGGCTACACCTTC. Amino acid sequence: CASSLSPATGTWYGYTF.

This rearrangement joins TRBV5-5 to TRBJ2-5, with TRBD1 matching over 7 bases. Germline trimming cut 3 bases from V and 4 bases from J; bases unmatched to any gene: 3. CDR3 length: 13 amino acids. Germline values: CDR1 SGHKS, CDR2 YYEKEE (reference sequence). The CDR3 spells CASSSTGTETQYF. The CDR3 DNA follows: TGTGCCAGCAGCTCGACAGGGACAGAGACCCAGTACTTC.

CDR3 sequence: CASNRDSQETQYF. CDR3 sequence (DNA): TGTGCCAGCAATAGGGACAGCCAAGAGACCCAGTACTTC. This chain uses TRBV6-5 with TRBJ2-5, with 7 bases that match TRBD1. This CDR3 spans 13 amino acids. Looked up from germline, CDR1 is MNHEY and CDR2 is SVGAGI. Trimming removed 7 bases from V and 1 base from J; junction bases left unmatched: 3.

The chain uses TRBV19 and TRBJ2-1; D is undetermined. Trimming pared 5 bases from V and 4 bases from J, leaving 12 bases between. Germline V gene lookup returns CDR1 LNHDA and CDR2 SQIVND (reference sequence). The CDR3 extends over 14 amino acids. The CDR3 protein is CASSERHIYNEQFF. The CDR3 DNA sequence: TGTGCCAGTAGTGAGCGCCATATATACAATGAGCAGTTCTTC.

This chain joins TRBV6-5 and TRBJ2-2; the match to TRBD1 covers 11 bases. CDR1 is MNHEY and CDR2 is SVGAGI in the germline V gene. V lost 7 bases to trimming and J lost 3 bases; unmatched junction nucleotides: 4. The CDR3 is made up of 15 amino acids. The CDR3 protein is CASKGQGAYTGELFF. CDR3 DNA sequence: TGTGCCAGCAAAGGACAGGGGGCATACACCGGGGAGCTGTTTTTT.

This chain joins TRBV24-1 and TRBJ2-1; the match to TRBD2 covers 12 bases. The trim removed 2 bases at V and 4 bases at J, leaving 2 bases unmatched. CDR1 and CDR2 from the germline V gene are KGHDR and SFDVKD. The CDR3 totals 16 residues. The CDR3 DNA is TGTGCCACCAGTGATTCGACTAGCGGGAGATACAATGAGCAGTTCTTC. It encodes CATSDSTSGRYNEQFF.

The V gene is TRBV5-1, the J gene TRBJ2-5, with a tentative D call TRBD2 (6 bases). CDR3 size: 16 residues. Trimming stripped 4 bases from V and 2 bases from J, with 18 bases between. Germline V CDR1 and CDR2: SGHRS, YFSETQ. The CDR3 DNA sequence: TGCGCCAGCAGCGGAGGGAACGCGGGGTCGCAAGAGACCCAGTACTTC. Amino acid sequence: CASSGGNAGSQETQYF.